Reported below is one TCR beta chain. As processed by the authors: By means of reference gene primer amplification, nucleated cell counts were estimated. Produced via immunoSEQ multiplex PCR; TCRdb's table is partial and in-frame only. Clonal size and the V and J genes are those of that table, whereas D and trimming came from the DNA. The sample shows around 97,000 clones, roughly 90% of them seen only once. The data were taken from a study of blood T cell repertoires in COVID-19. CDR1 and CDR2 (germline): LNHNV, YYDKDF (reference sequence). The CDR3 spans 15 residues. The trim removed 5 bases at V and 2 bases at J, leaving 7 bases unmatched.

Sequenced material: peripheral blood. The rearrangement joins TRBV15 to TRBJ1-2, with 8 bases aligning to TRBD1. The receptor was isolated from a woman older than 75 in a cohort sampled during active COVID-19. CDR3 loop: CATSRGQGLNYGYTF. In nucleotides, the CDR3 is TGTGCCACCAGCCGTGGACAGGGCCTCAACTATGGCTACACCTTC.